This TCR beta chain was recovered during a study of monozygotic twins with cystic fibrosis. Overall study: Library input was three micrograms of fragmented DNA, with approximately 15 PCR cycles. Study-wide points: Age, concordance and disease severity did not associate with shared CDR3 numbers. Nucleotide-identical clonotype sharing was significantly higher within monozygotic CF twin pairs than between unrelated CF individuals. Low clonality (median around 0.009) suggested a mostly naive repertoire.

Concerning this clone itself: Its antigen remains unknown.

The table came from immunoSEQ multiplex PCR; TCRdb's copy has only in-frame clones and leaves some out. The data hold 22,000 or so clones, with approximately 87% observed a single time. Material: blood. The sequence came from a woman aged 30 to 39 with cystic fibrosis.

The CDR3 region is CASSQETGWNSPLHF. The CDR3 DNA reads TGCGCCAGCAGCCAAGAGACAGGGTGGAATTCACCCCTCCACTTT. The chain employs TRBV4-3 and TRBJ1-6; 7 nucleotides align to TRBD1. The junction had 3 bases not matched to a gene; V was cut back by 0 bases and J by 7 bases. From germline, CDR1 is LGHNA and CDR2 YSLEER. CDR3 length equals 15 residues.